Presented here are 25 T cell receptor beta chains from one specimen sequenced in a study of beta chain features in type 1 diabetes. Study-wide points: Moderate but significant shortening of TCRB CDR3s was recorded in all four CD4+ subsets from Type 1 diabetes patients.

Expressed TCRB transcripts were sequenced because the entire RNA isolate underwent reverse transcription. The data were produced by immunoSEQ multiplex PCR, yet TCRdb's version contains in-frame clones alone and is incomplete. The table shows hundreds of thousands of clones, with 14% to 15% occurring only once. These receptors are not linked to any known antigen. What was sequenced was naive CD4+ T cells from blood. The source of these receptors is a man younger than 35 with type 1 diabetes.

The rearrangement uses TRBV6-5 and TRBJ2-1; 11 bases match TRBD1. The CDR3 is 15 amino acids. CDR1 is MNHEY and CDR2 is SVGAGI in the germline V gene. V lost 4 bases, J lost 7 bases, and 6 bases stayed unmatched. The CDR3 sequence: CASSSGQGARNEQFF. CDR3 nucleotides: TGTGCCAGCAGTTCCGGACAGGGGGCGCGGAATGAGCAGTTCTTC.

This clone occurred a few times. CDR3 coding DNA: TGTGCCAGCAGAGGACAGACTGAAGCTTTCTTT. It specifies CASRGQTEAFF. V gene TRBV7-2 combines with J gene TRBJ1-1, with D tentatively TRBD1 (6 bases). The V and J ends lost 6 bases and 5 bases respectively, with 7 bases between them. Per the germline V gene, CDR1 is SGHTA and CDR2 is FQGNSA. The CDR3 consists of 11 residues.

The sample holds a few counts of this clone. The CDR3 sequence is CASSPPLAGKFYEQYF. DNA for the CDR3: TGTGCCAGCAGCCCCCCACTAGCGGGGAAGTTCTACGAGCAGTACTTC. This sequence joins TRBV7-2 and TRBJ2-7, with 10 bases that match TRBD2. CDR3 length equals 16 residues. Germline CDR1 SGHTA, CDR2 FQGNSA. V lost 5 bases to trimming and J lost 3 bases; unmatched junction nucleotides: 10.

For the CDR3, the DNA is TGTGCCAGCAGCTCAGGACAGGGGCATTCACCCCTCCACTTT. This gives the protein CASSSGQGHSPLHF. This chain connects TRBV7-9 to TRBJ1-6, with 9 bases identical to TRBD1. V shed 4 bases, J shed 8 bases, and the junction held 3 bases outside the gene matches. Looked up from germline, CDR1 is SEHNR and CDR2 is FQNEAQ (reference sequence). The CDR3 is made up of 14 amino acids.

The rearrangement joins TRBV5-4 to TRBJ2-7, with D possibly matching TRBD1 (6 bases). V lost 6 bases and J lost 0, with 13 bases in between. CDR3 length equals 14 residues. Germline V gene data show CDR1 as SGHNT and CDR2 as YYREEE (reference sequence). Here the CDR3 reads CASTSQGNSYEQYF. Here the CDR3 DNA reads TGTGCCAGCACCTCACAGGGAAACTCCTACGAGCAGTACTTC.

This clone came up a few times. The gene calls are TRBV9 and TRBJ1-2; 10 bases align to TRBD1. The CDR3 consists of 15 residues. Germline V CDR1 and CDR2: SGDLS, YYNGEE. V trimming: 2 bases; J trimming: 6 bases; junction bases outside the gene matches: 7. CDR3 DNA: TGTGCCAGCAGCGTTATGGGACAGGGGCAAGATGGCTACACCTTC. It specifies CASSVMGQGQDGYTF.

Only a few counts were recorded for this clone. The J gene is TRBJ2-3, the V gene TRBV5-1, with 13 bases aligning to TRBD2. CDR1 and CDR2 (germline): SGHRS, YFSETQ. The CDR3 sequence is 16 residues long. V gave up 4 bases and J gave up 2 bases; unmatched junction bases: 4. CDR3 sequence: CASSGGTSGATDTQYF. In DNA, the CDR3 is TGCGCCAGCAGCGGGGGGACTAGCGGGGCCACAGATACGCAGTATTTT.

The chain carries TRBV2 and TRBJ2-1, with 8 bases lining up with TRBD1. V trimming: 6 bases; J trimming: 0 bases; junction bases outside the gene matches: 4. The CDR3 totals 15 residues. Germline lookup yields CDR1 SNHLY and CDR2 FYNNEI. The CDR3 region is CASSSDRGSYNEQFF. CDR3 nucleotide sequence: TGTGCCAGCAGCTCCGACAGGGGCTCCTACAATGAGCAGTTCTTC.

This clone was picked up a small number of times. The rearrangement uses TRBV7-2 and TRBJ2-7; 9 bases match TRBD1. Germline assignment: CDR1 SGHTA and CDR2 FQGNSA. This CDR3 is built from 15 residues. The ends lost 5 bases at V and 3 bases at J; junction bases unmatched: 8. The CDR3 DNA follows: TGTGCCAGCAGCGTCCCCGGGACAGGGAACTACGAGCAGTACTTC. Translating gives CASSVPGTGNYEQYF.

This clone came up a few times. This chain links TRBV5-1 with TRBJ2-7; tentatively, D is TRBD1 (5 bases). The V and J ends lost 5 bases and 1 base respectively, with 13 bases between them. The germline gives CDR1 SGHRS, CDR2 YFSETQ. The CDR3 runs 14 residues. CDR3 residues: CASRGQGPSYEQYF. CDR3 bases: TGCGCCAGCAGAGGGCAGGGCCCATCCTACGAGCAGTACTTC.

This chain joins TRBV5-1 and TRBJ2-3; possibly TRBD1 for D (6 bases). V lost 4 bases and J lost 6, with 18 bases in between. Germline V gene lookup returns CDR1 SGHRS and CDR2 YFSETQ. The CDR3 spans 15 residues. The CDR3 region has the DNA TGCGCCAGCAGCCTTGACCAGGGGTTCGGGGATACGCAGTATTTT. This encodes CASSLDQGFGDTQYF.

The chain recombines TRBV29-1 with TRBJ1-1, with a possible D match to TRBD1 (6 bases). V lost 1 base and J lost 3, with 24 bases in between. Germline V gene sequence: CDR1 SQVTM, CDR2 ANQGSEA. The CDR3 is 18 amino acids. CDR3 sequence (DNA): TGCAGCGTTGAAGCCCACTGGCGGTGGCTCGAGGGGGACACTGAAGCTTTCTTT. This encodes CSVEAHWRWLEGDTEAFF.

This sequence joins TRBV5-1 and TRBJ2-5; 11 bases are shared with TRBD2. CDR3 size: 17 residues. Trimming removed 1 base from V and 6 bases from J; junction bases left unmatched: 11. Germline V gene lookup returns CDR1 SGHRS and CDR2 YFSETQ. This chain's CDR3 is CASSLNSPASGGKTQYF. The CDR3 coding sequence is TGCGCCAGCAGCTTGAATTCCCCGGCTAGCGGGGGGAAGACCCAGTACTTC. The full variable domain, with the rest looked up from reference TRBV5-1 and TRBJ2-5, is KAGVTQTPRYLIKTRGQQVTLSCSPISGHRSVSWYQQTPGQGLQFLFEYFSETQRNKGNFPGRFSGRQFSNSRSEMNVSTLELGDSALYLCASSLNSPASGGKTQYFGPGTRLLVL.

This clone was observed a handful of times. The rearrangement uses TRBV2 and TRBJ2-7; D uncertain. The V gene's germline CDR1 is SNHLY and CDR2 FYNNEI. Trimming left V 7 bases short and J 2 bases short, with 9 bases between. The CDR3 has 12 residues. The CDR3 DNA is TGTGCCAGCACTCAAGAGACCTACGAGCAGTACTTC. As protein: CASTQETYEQYF. Complete variable domain (other parts from reference TRBV2 and TRBJ2-7): EPEVTQTPSHQVTQMGQEVILRCVPISNHLYFYWYRQILGQKVEFLVSFYNNEISEKSEIFDDQFSVERPDGSNFTLKIRSTKLEDSAMYFCASTQETYEQYFGPGTRLTVT.

This clone was counted only a few times. The rearrangement uses TRBV10-2 and TRBJ2-6; 8 nucleotides align to TRBD2. With 5 bases clipped from V and 0 bases from J, the junction kept 3 bases outside the gene matches. This CDR3 contains 16 residues. Germline assignment: CDR1 WSHSY and CDR2 SAAADI. The CDR3 DNA is TGCGCCAGCAGTACTAGCGGTACCTCTGGGGCCAACGTCCTGACTTTC. It specifies CASSTSGTSGANVLTF.

This clone has more than one count but fewer than ten. The gene calls are TRBV28 and TRBJ2-7; D is unclear. CDR1 is MDHEN and CDR2 is SYDVKM in the germline V gene. CDR3 length: 16 amino acids. Trimming left V 1 base short and J 2 bases short, with 15 bases between. For the CDR3, the DNA is TGTGCCAGCAGTTTATACGGCGGCTCCAGAACCTACGAGCAGTACTTC. This translates into CASSLYGGSRTYEQYF. Complete variable domain (other parts from reference TRBV28 and TRBJ2-7): DVKVTQSSRYLVKRTGEKVFLECVQDMDHENMFWYRQDPGLGLRLIYFSYDVKMKEKGDIPEGYSVSREKKERFSLILESASTNQTSMYLCASSLYGGSRTYEQYFGPGTRLTVT.

V is TRBV5-6 and J is TRBJ2-7; TRBD2 agrees at 7 bases. The trim removed 1 base at V and 3 bases at J, leaving 4 bases unmatched. Germline V gene sequence: CDR1 SGHDT, CDR2 YYEEEE. This CDR3 spans 14 amino acids. CDR3 amino acids: CASSLQGGSYEQYF. DNA of the CDR3: TGTGCCAGCAGCTTGCAAGGCGGGAGCTACGAGCAGTACTTC.

This clone occurred a few times. V and J are TRBV30 and TRBJ1-1; 7 bases align to TRBD1. The length of the CDR3 is 15 residues. V was clipped by 2 bases and J by 4 bases; unmatched bases: 10. Germline V lookup: CDR1 GTSNPN, CDR2 SVGIG (reference sequence). The CDR3 reads CAWSKPGQRGTEAFF. DNA for the CDR3: TGTGCCTGGAGTAAACCGGGACAGAGAGGCACTGAAGCTTTCTTT.

There are a few counts of this clone. CDR3: CASINRADTQYF. Here the CDR3 DNA reads TGTGCCAGCATCAACAGGGCAGATACGCAGTATTTT. The chain recombines TRBV2 with TRBJ2-3, with D perhaps TRBD1 (6 bases). V was pared by 7 bases and J by 4 bases, with 9 bases between. This CDR3 has 12 residues. CDR1 and CDR2 (germline): SNHLY, FYNNEI.

The chain joins TRBV15 to TRBJ1-2; maybe TRBD1 (6 bases). The CDR3 is 14 residues long. The germline gives CDR1 LNHNV, CDR2 YYDKDF (reference sequence). V lost 5 bases and J 5 bases, leaving 15 bases between the germline ends. CDR3 coding DNA: TGTGCCACCAGCTTACCAGACAGGCTTTATGGCTACACCTTC. Its protein product is CATSLPDRLYGYTF. The variable domain in full, completed from reference TRBV15 and TRBJ1-2, reads DAMVIQNPRYQVTQFGKPVTLSCSQTLNHNVMYWYQQKSSQAPKLLFHYYDKDFNNEADTPDNFQSRRPNTSFCFLDIRSPGLGDTAMYLCATSLPDRLYGYTFGSGTRLTVV.

The chain is built from TRBV28 and TRBJ2-7; 9 bases are shared with TRBD1. V lost 5 bases and J lost 4; bases outside the gene matches: 9. Germline assignment: CDR1 MDHEN and CDR2 SYDVKM. The CDR3 spans 15 residues. The DNA for the CDR3 is TGTGCCAGCAGTGTAACCGGGACAGGGCGTTACGAGCAGTACTTC. Its protein is CASSVTGTGRYEQYF.

This clone was seen more than once but under ten times. V gene TRBV9 combines with J gene TRBJ2-1; D is unresolved. The CDR3 has 16 amino acids. The germline gives CDR1 SGDLS, CDR2 YYNGEE. Trimming removed 0 bases at V and 5 bases at J, with 15 bases between. The CDR3 here is CASSVGPASSDNEQFF. CDR3 DNA sequence: TGTGCCAGCAGCGTAGGCCCGGCGTCCAGCGACAATGAGCAGTTCTTC.

The chain joins TRBV7-2 to TRBJ2-3; 10 bases align to TRBD2. The V gene end was trimmed by 4 bases and the J gene end by 9 bases; junction bases not matched to a gene: 4. This CDR3 spans 13 amino acids. CDR1 and CDR2 from the germline V gene are SGHTA and FQGNSA. Here the CDR3 reads CASSSLLAGTQYF. The CDR3 DNA sequence: TGTGCCAGCAGCTCCCTACTAGCGGGGACGCAGTATTTT.

This clone was detected only a few times. This chain links TRBV19 with TRBJ2-4; 7 bases map to TRBD1. CDR1 and CDR2 from the germline V gene are LNHDA and SQIVND (reference sequence). CDR3 length: 13 residues. The V segment lost 6 bases and the J segment 7 bases; nucleotides outside the gene matches: 6. The CDR3, as DNA: TGTGCCAGTAGCCAGGGGGAATGGAACATTCAGTACTTC. Its protein is CASSQGEWNIQYF.

The V call is TRBV30, the J call TRBJ2-7; no reliable D call. This CDR3 is built from 15 residues. Germline V gene data show CDR1 as GTSNPN and CDR2 as SVGIG (reference sequence). V lost 0 bases to trimming and J lost 0 bases, with 12 bases between them. The CDR3 loop reads CAWSVLSGYSYEQYF. The CDR3 DNA reads TGTGCCTGGAGTGTACTTTCGGGTTACTCCTACGAGCAGTACTTC. Filled out from reference TRBV30 and TRBJ2-7, the complete variable domain reads SQTIHQWPATLVQPVGSPLSLECTVEGTSNPNLYWYRQAAGRGLQLLFYSVGIGQISSEVPQNLSASRPQDRQFILSSKKLLLSDSGFYLCAWSVLSGYSYEQYFGPGTRLTVT.